Listed here are 8 T cell receptor beta chains from one sample, sequenced in a study of blood T cell repertoires in COVID-19. Here immunoSEQ multiplex PCR was the method, and the copy in TCRdb shows in-frame clones only, minus some. The sample records some 170,000 clones, roughly 87% being singletons. The specimen sequenced was peripheral blood. These receptors came from a woman aged 70 to 79 with acute or convalescent COVID-19.

The gene calls are TRBV30 and TRBJ2-3; D gene ambiguous. V shed 0 bases and J shed 9 bases, with 7 bases lying between them. Germline-derived CDR1 and CDR2 are GTSNPN and SVGIG (reference sequence). CDR3 length: 11 residues. Here the CDR3 reads CAWSVLGTQYF. The CDR3, as DNA: TGTGCCTGGAGTGTACTCGGGACGCAGTATTTT. Using reference TRBV30 and TRBJ2-3 for the parts outside the CDR3, the full variable domain is SQTIHQWPATLVQPVGSPLSLECTVEGTSNPNLYWYRQAAGRGLQLLFYSVGIGQISSEVPQNLSASRPQDRQFILSSKKLLLSDSGFYLCAWSVLGTQYFGPGTRLTVL.

This chain links TRBV18 with TRBJ1-1, with 10 bases aligning to TRBD1. V shed 6 bases and J 1 base; nucleotides not matched to a gene: 11. The germline gives CDR1 KGHSH, CDR2 LQKENI. The CDR3 runs 17 residues. The CDR3 DNA sequence: TGTGCCAGCTCGACAGTGACAGGGGGCGCGGGGAACACTGAAGCTTTCTTT. Translating gives CASSTVTGGAGNTEAFF.

The chain couples TRBV5-5 to TRBJ2-3; TRBD1 matches at 8 bases. With V trimmed by 4 bases and J by 2 bases, 6 bases remained unmatched. This CDR3 is 15 amino acids long. In germline, CDR1 is SGHKS, CDR2 YYEKEE (reference sequence). The CDR3, as DNA: TGTGCCAGCAGCAGACAGGGGAGATACACAGATACGCAGTATTTT. Translating it yields CASSRQGRYTDTQYF.

The chain is built from TRBV6-2 or TRBV6-3 and TRBJ1-1, with no clear D. Trimming removed 3 bases from V and 2 bases from J, with 19 bases in between. This CDR3 spans 17 amino acids. CDR1 MNHEY and CDR2 SVGEGT come from the germline V gene. This CDR3 reads CASSYILSGGINTEAFF. Written as DNA, the CDR3 is TGTGCCAGCAGTTATATTCTTTCGGGAGGAATCAACACTGAAGCTTTCTTT.

This rearrangement joins TRBV30 to TRBJ1-1; D may be TRBD1 (5 bases). The CDR3 is 14 amino acids. The V end was cut by 3 bases, the J end by 2 bases, with 13 bases between. Germline loops: CDR1 GTSNPN, CDR2 SVGIG (reference sequence). CDR3 sequence (DNA): TGTGCCTGGAGAAGACAGCTTTATAACACTGAAGCTTTCTTT. Amino acid sequence: CAWRRQLYNTEAFF. Variable domain in full (rest from reference TRBV30 and TRBJ1-1): SQTIHQWPATLVQPVGSPLSLECTVEGTSNPNLYWYRQAAGRGLQLLFYSVGIGQISSEVPQNLSASRPQDRQFILSSKKLLLSDSGFYLCAWRRQLYNTEAFFGQGTRLTVV.

This chain connects TRBV7-2 to TRBJ1-3; 9 bases are shared with TRBD1. The J segment lost 4 bases and the V segment lost 5 bases, leaving 6 bases of the junction unmatched. The CDR3 totals 15 residues. Germline V gives CDR1 SGHTA, CDR2 FQGNSA. CDR3 sequence reads: CASSARTGEGNTIYF. Here the CDR3 DNA reads TGTGCCAGCAGCGCCCGGACAGGGGAAGGAAACACCATATATTTT.

The rearrangement joins TRBV5-1 to TRBJ2-1, with 10 bases fitting TRBD2. The V and J ends lost 0 bases and 7 bases, in that order; junction bases with no gene match: 10. CDR3 length equals 17 residues. Germline V CDR1 and CDR2: SGHRS, YFSETQ. The CDR3 nucleotides read TGCGCCAGCAGCTTGGAGTTTGGAGCGGGAGGGCCAAATGAGCAGTTCTTC. Translating it yields CASSLEFGAGGPNEQFF.

The rearrangement uses TRBV5-1 and TRBJ2-3; tentatively, D is TRBD2 (6 bases). This CDR3 spans 15 amino acids. The ends were cut back, 2 bases at V and 2 bases at J, with 12 bases in the middle. In germline, CDR1 is SGHRS, CDR2 YFSETQ. CDR3 protein: CASSFSLAPTDTQYF. CDR3 coding DNA: TGCGCCAGCAGCTTTTCTCTAGCGCCCACAGATACGCAGTATTTT.